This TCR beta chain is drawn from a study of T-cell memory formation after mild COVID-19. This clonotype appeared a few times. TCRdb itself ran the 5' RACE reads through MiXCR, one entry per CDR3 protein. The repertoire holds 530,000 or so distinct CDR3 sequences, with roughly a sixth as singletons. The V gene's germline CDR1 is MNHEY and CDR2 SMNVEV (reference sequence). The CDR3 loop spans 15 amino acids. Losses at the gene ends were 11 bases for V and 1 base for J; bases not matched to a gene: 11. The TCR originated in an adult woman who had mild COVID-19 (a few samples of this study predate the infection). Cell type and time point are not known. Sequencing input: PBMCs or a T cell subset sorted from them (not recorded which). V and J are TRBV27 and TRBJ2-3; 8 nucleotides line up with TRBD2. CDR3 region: CASGAGDEGTDTQYF. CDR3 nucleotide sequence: TGTGCCTCAGGAGCGGGAGATGAGGGCACAGATACGCAGTATTTT.